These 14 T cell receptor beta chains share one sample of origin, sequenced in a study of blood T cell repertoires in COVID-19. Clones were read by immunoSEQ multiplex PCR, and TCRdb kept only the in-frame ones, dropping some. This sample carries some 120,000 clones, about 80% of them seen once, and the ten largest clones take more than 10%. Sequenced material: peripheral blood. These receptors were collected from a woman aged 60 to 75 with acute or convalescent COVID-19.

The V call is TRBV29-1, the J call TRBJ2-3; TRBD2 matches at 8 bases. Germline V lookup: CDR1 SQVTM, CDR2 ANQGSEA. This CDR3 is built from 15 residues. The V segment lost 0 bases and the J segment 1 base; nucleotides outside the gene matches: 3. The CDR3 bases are TGCAGCGTTGAAGACCGGGGGGGAGGCACAGATACGCAGTATTTT. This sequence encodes CSVEDRGGGTDTQYF.

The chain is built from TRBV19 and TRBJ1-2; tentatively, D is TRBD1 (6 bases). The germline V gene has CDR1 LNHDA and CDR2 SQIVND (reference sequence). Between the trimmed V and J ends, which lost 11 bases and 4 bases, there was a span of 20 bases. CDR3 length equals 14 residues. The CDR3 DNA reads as TGTGCCTCTAAAGAGGGATCAGGGGCCTATGGCTACACCTTC. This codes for CASKEGSGAYGYTF.

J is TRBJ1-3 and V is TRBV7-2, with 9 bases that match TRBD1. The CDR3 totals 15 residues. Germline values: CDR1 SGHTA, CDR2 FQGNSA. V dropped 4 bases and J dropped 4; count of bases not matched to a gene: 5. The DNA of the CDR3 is TGTGCCAGCAGCTACGGGACAGGGAAAGGAAACACCATATATTTT. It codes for CASSYGTGKGNTIYF.

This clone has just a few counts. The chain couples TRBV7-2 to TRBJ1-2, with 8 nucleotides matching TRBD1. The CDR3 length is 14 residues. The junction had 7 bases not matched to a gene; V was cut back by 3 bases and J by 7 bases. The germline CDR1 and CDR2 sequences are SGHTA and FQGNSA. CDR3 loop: CASSFGQGWRGYTF. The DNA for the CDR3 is TGTGCCAGCAGCTTCGGACAGGGCTGGCGTGGCTACACCTTC.

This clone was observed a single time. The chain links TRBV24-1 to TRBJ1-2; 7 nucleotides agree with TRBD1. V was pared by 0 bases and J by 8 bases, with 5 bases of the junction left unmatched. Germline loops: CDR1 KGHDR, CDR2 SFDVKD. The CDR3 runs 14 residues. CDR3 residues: CATSDLQGVGGYTF. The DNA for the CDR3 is TGTGCCACCAGTGATTTGCAGGGGGTTGGCGGCTACACCTTC.

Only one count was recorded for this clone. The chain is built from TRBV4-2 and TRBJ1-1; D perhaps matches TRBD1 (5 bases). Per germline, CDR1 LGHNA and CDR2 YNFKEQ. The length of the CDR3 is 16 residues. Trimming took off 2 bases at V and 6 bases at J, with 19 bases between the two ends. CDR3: CASSQTTSARVAEAFF. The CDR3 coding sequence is TGTGCCAGCAGCCAAACAACATCCGCCAGGGTAGCTGAAGCTTTCTTT.

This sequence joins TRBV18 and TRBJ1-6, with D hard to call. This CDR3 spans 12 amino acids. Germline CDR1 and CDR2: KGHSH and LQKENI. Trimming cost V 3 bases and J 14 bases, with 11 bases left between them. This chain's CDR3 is CASSPKDGALHF. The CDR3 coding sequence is TGTGCCAGCTCACCGAAGGACGGGGCCCTCCACTTT.

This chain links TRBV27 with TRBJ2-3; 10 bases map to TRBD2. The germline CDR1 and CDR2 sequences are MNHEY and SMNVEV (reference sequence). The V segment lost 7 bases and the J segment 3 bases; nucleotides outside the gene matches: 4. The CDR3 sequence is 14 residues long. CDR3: CASTELAGTDTQYF. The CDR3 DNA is TGTGCCAGCACTGAACTAGCGGGGACAGATACGCAGTATTTT.

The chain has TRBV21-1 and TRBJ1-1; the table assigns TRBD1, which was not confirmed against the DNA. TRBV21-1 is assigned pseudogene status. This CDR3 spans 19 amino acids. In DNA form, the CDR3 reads TGTGCCAGCAGCAAAGATGCCGGGGGACAGGGTAGTCTCGACACTGAAGCTTTCTTT. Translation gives CASSKDAGGQGSLDTEAFF.

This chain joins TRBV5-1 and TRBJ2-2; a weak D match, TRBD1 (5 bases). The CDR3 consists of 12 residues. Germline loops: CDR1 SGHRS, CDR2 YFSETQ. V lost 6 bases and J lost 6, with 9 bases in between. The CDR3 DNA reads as TGCGCCAGCAACACAGGTTCCGGGGAGCTGTTTTTT. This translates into CASNTGSGELFF.

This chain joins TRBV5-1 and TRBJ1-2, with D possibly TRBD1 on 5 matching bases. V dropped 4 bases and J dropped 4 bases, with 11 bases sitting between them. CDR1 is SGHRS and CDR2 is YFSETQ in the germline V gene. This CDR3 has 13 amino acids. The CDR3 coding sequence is TGCGCCAGCAGCCCCGACAGAAGCTATGGCTACACCTTC. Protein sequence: CASSPDRSYGYTF.

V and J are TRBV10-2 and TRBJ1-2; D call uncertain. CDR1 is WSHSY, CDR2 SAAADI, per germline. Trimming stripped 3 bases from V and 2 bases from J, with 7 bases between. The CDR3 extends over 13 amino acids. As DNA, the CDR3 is TGCGCCAGCAGTGATGGAGGGAACTATGGCTACACCTTC. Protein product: CASSDGGNYGYTF.

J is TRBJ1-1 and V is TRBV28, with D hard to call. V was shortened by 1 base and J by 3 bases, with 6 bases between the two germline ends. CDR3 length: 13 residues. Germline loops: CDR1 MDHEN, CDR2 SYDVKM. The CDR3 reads CASSLYPYTEAFF. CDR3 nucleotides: TGTGCCAGCAGTTTATATCCGTACACTGAAGCTTTCTTT. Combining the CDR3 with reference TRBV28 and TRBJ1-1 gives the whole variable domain DVKVTQSSRYLVKRTGEKVFLECVQDMDHENMFWYRQDPGLGLRLIYFSYDVKMKEKGDIPEGYSVSREKKERFSLILESASTNQTSMYLCASSLYPYTEAFFGQGTRLTVV.

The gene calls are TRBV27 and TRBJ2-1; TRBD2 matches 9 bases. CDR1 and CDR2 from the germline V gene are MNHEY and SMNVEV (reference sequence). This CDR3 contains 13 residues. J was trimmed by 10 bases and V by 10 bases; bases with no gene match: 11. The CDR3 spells CATHRGGGGEQFF. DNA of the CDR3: TGTGCCACACATCGGGGCGGGGGGGGCGAGCAGTTCTTC.